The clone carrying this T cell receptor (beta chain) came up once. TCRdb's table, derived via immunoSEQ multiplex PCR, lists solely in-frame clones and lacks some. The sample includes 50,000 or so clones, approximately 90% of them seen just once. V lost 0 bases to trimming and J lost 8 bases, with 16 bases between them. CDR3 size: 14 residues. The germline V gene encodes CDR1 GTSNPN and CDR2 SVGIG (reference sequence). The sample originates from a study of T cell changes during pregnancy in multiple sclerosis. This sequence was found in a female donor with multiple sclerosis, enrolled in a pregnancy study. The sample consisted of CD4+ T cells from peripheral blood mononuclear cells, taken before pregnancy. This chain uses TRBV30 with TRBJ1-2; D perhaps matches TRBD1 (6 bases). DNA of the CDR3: TGTGCCTGGAGTGTACTTGTAGGGGGTAAAGGCTACACCTTC. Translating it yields CAWSVLVGGKGYTF.